The 6 T cell receptor beta chains presented below share a single source sample, sequenced in a study of regulatory T cells in long-lasting Graves disease (dated by TCRdb to the early 2020s). This specimen's time point label, per the study, means: newly diagnosed GD, antithyroid drugs for less than 3 months. RNA was extracted from PBMCs in TRIzol for both TCR sequencing and RNA sequencing. Library generation was performed with multiplex PCR. Sequencing took place on an Illumina HiSeq 4000. To build TCR beta libraries, CDR3 regions were amplified by Arm-PCR using iRepertoire HTBI primers. The public reads were reprocessed in TCRdb via fastp at Q25 and MiXCR, keeping in-frame beta chains. Each entry is one CDR3 protein sequence, shown with its most common DNA and genes. The sample records 400,000 to 450,000 distinct CDR3 sequences, 15% to 20% of which are singletons. Approximately 12% of the sample is in the top ten clones.

These same data were also listed under a study on T cells in Graves' hyperthyroidism and ophthalmopathy.

The source was peripheral blood mononuclear cells (PBMCs), collected at new diagnosis, from a patient treated with antithyroid drugs. These receptors all come from a woman younger than 45 with Graves disease. Donor details come from another sample of the same person, matched by shared clones.

This clonotype has a handful of counts. This chain joins TRBV9 and TRBJ1-2; D is possibly TRBD1 (5 bases). This CDR3 has 14 residues. Germline CDR1 SGDLS, CDR2 YYNGEE. With 0 bases removed from V and 1 base from J, the gap between germline ends came to 7 bases. CDR3 bases: TGTGCCAGCAGCGTAGGAGGGGTTAACTATGGCTACACCTTC. The encoded protein is CASSVGGVNYGYTF.

This chain's CDR3 is CASSLASLPSNTGELFF. The DNA of the CDR3 is TGTGCCAGCAGCTTAGCCAGCTTGCCCTCGAACACCGGGGAGCTGTTTTTT. The gene calls are TRBV11-3 and TRBJ2-2; no definite D call. Germline V gene data show CDR1 as SGHNT and CDR2 as YENEEA. Trimming took off 1 base at V and 0 bases at J, with 12 bases between the two ends. The CDR3 extends over 17 amino acids. Using reference TRBV11-3 and TRBJ2-2 for the parts outside the CDR3, the full variable domain is EAGVVQSPRYKIIEKKQPVAFWCNPISGHNTLYWYLQNLGQGPELLIRYENEEAVDDSQLPKDRFSAERLKGVDSTLKIQPAELGDSAVYLCASSLASLPSNTGELFFGEGSRLTVL.

This clonotype was seen a handful of times. Given a much more abundant clone one base away, this may be a read error. V gene TRBV12-5 combines with J gene TRBJ2-3; 7 bases fit TRBD2. The end of the DNA fits TRBJ2-1 better, so the J call may be wrong. Per the germline V gene, CDR1 is LGHNT and CDR2 is FRNRAP. The CDR3 has 12 residues. CDR3 loop: CASGGPAGEQFF. CDR3 DNA: TGTGCTAGTGGGGGACCAGCGGGAGAGCAGTTCTTC.

This clonotype appeared a few times. The chain links TRBV27 to TRBJ1-5; D call uncertain. Germline assignment: CDR1 MNHEY and CDR2 SMNVEV (reference sequence). This CDR3 region has 13 residues. Trimming stripped 7 bases from V and 5 bases from J, with 12 bases between. CDR3 region: CASMWSGDQPQHF. The CDR3 bases are TGTGCCAGCATGTGGTCGGGCGATCAGCCCCAGCATTTT.

Ten or more counts support this clonotype. This sequence joins TRBV28 and TRBJ1-1; D unclear. V shed 4 bases and J shed 2 bases, with 8 bases lying between them. In germline, CDR1 is MDHEN, CDR2 SYDVKM. There are 13 residues in the CDR3. The CDR3 sequence: CASSSEHNTEAFF. The DNA for the CDR3 is TGTGCCAGCAGTTCTGAGCACAACACTGAAGCTTTCTTT.

This clonotype was counted only a few times. This rearrangement joins TRBV5-6 to TRBJ1-4; 10 positions agree with TRBD1. Germline trimming cut 2 bases from V and 6 bases from J; bases unmatched to any gene: 4. From germline, CDR1 is SGHDT and CDR2 YYEEEE. The CDR3 extends over 15 amino acids. CDR3 sequence: CASSLRQGADEKLFF. DNA for the CDR3: TGTGCCAGCAGCTTAAGACAGGGGGCAGATGAAAAACTGTTTTTT.